This T cell receptor beta chain was found in a study of shared clonotypes between healthy human individuals (dated by TCRdb to about 2020). The study in broad terms: A couple of women and three men aged 18 to 49 years were included in the cohort. For each donor, CD4 naive and CD4 memory were each run on three plates, CD8 naive on two plates, and CD8 memory on one plate. Libraries were prepared and TCR repertoires were sequenced by different laboratories using diverse techniques, in order to increase sequencing depth and limit assay-specific biases. To estimate repertoire size and how much clonotypes are shared between individuals, the study performed deep sequencing of blood TCR repertoires from 4 to 6 healthy adults. Each donor's leukapheresis produced roughly between roughly 0.94 and 9.5 billion PBMCs.

Using the deep immunoSEQ assay, multiplex PCR amplified TCR CDR3 regions from genomic DNA. For each cell subset, the extracted genomic DNA was distributed evenly across all wells of several immunoSEQ 96-well plates, and each plate served as one replicate. For sorted subsets, approximately 210 ng genomic DNA, equal to some 30,000 T cell genomes, was loaded into each replicate PCR. The purified libraries were quantified using a Qubit 3.0 fluorometer, sized with a Bioanalyzer 2100, and then quantified again using the KAPA Library Quantification kit. A separate single-read 150-cycle Illumina NextSeq 550 flow cell was used to sequence each immunoSEQ 96-well plate. From the authors' description of their analysis: Because the immunoSEQ output included only junctional sequences and no quality scores, the filtering could not be the same as the filtering used for full-length reads. Sequences were annotated with PyIR, a Python wrapper for IgBLAST v1.9, using IMGT germline references to assign V/J genes and CDR3. Reads with weak V/J assignments (E-value above 1e-6), missing CDR3, stop codons, out-of-frame junctions, or ambiguous translated residues were removed. A V3J clonotype was defined by an identical inferred V gene, J gene, and CDR3 amino acid sequence. Percentage overlap between repertoires was calculated by dividing the number of shared unique clonotypes by the size of the smaller repertoire. RTK rarefaction, the Chao1 estimator, and Recon v2.1 estimates of unobserved clonotypes were used to assess repertoire richness. OLGA was used to compute generation probabilities for all TCRbeta clonotypes that the gDNA method yielded from a handful of donors. TCRdb re-hosts the immuneACCESS table, in-frame sequences only. Its copies lack some clones; in the studies checked, an unresolved V gene accounts for under half of them, and the cause for the rest is not known. D and trimming were read from the DNA, whereas the V and J calls and clone size are those reported in that table. The sample contains fewer than 1.4 million clones, 78% of them found a single time. 0.6% to 0.75% of the sample goes to the ten largest clones.

The donors were healthy, HIV-negative adults who had no recently reported acute infections or vaccinations. Every donor was a Caucasian adult living in Nashville, Tennessee, USA. CD4+ T cells were enriched by magnetic negative selection; naive cells were then positively selected on CD45RA, and the negative fraction formed the memory subset. Blood was obtained by leukapheresis, after which PBMCs were separated by Ficoll-Histopaque density gradient centrifugation and cryopreserved in liquid nitrogen vapor phase. Analytical flow cytometry was used to check the purity and quantity of every magnetically sorted T cell population. Each sorted fraction had its genomic DNA isolated and then quantified by UV absorbance on a Nanodrop 2000c. Including cysteine and phenylalanine, the CDR3 has 15 amino acids. Left in the record is the CDR3 DNA by itself, 45 bases read in frame from the first base. From the germline V gene, CDR1 is SGHRS and CDR2 is YFSETQ. Trimming accounts for 0 bases at V and 3 bases at J, while the number of junction bases matched to no gene is 2.

Regarding this clone: Its recognized antigen is unknown. Base qualities were left out, and no much larger clone turns up one base away.

Findings and caveats that apply to the study as a whole: Pairwise subsampling led to the expectation that sequencing depth would affect the degree of clonotype sharing among donors. Even with the large sequencing depth, rarefaction of the sorted-subset datasets indicated that sequencing was incomplete. Estimated clonotype richness was generally larger for naive than for memory subsets. About 5% of naive CD4, more than 3% of naive CD8, approximately 2% of memory CD4, and more than 0.35% of memory CD8 clonotypes were shared across several donors. Sampling was limited to blood, and TCR repertoires in tissue likely differ from TCR repertoires in blood. Clonotypes shared by all four sorted-subset donors showed higher generation probabilities than non-shared clonotypes. Because the study included only a small number of donors, the genetic and exposure-history diversity represented was limited.

The source is a young man in good health. Some clones in this sample may be carry-over from other donors' samples. Material: memory CD4+ T cells from PBMCs. The cell subset or site label of this sample denotes: CD45RA-negative fraction. The chain is encoded by TRBV5-1 joined to TRBJ2-5, and 10 junctional nucleotides match TRBD2. The nucleotide sequence is TGCGCCAGCAGCTTGGTCCTAGCGGGGGAAGAGACCCAGTACTTC. This is translated as CASSLVLAGEETQYF. With the portions outside the CDR3 filled from the reference TRBV5-1 and TRBJ2-5 genes, the complete variable region becomes KAGVTQTPRYLIKTRGQQVTLSCSPISGHRSVSWYQQTPGQGLQFLFEYFSETQRNKGNFPGRFSGRQFSNSRSEMNVSTLELGDSALYLCASSLVLAGEETQYFGPGTRLLVL.